One and the same sample provided the 18 T cell receptor beta chains below, sequenced in a study of lymphopenia after photon versus proton radiotherapy. Some clones are missing from TCRdb's copy, which holds only in-frame ones; the method was immunoSEQ multiplex PCR. The sample has more than 4,000 clones, approximately 88% seen once. The input for sequencing was peripheral blood, taken from a patient treated with photon-based radiotherapy. The receptor set was obtained from a man older than 75 with cholangiocarcinoma.

V gene TRBV11-3 combines with J gene TRBJ2-3; TRBD1 agrees at 7 bases. Germline assignment: CDR1 SGHNT and CDR2 YENEEA. The V segment lost 4 bases and the J segment 2 bases; nucleotides outside the gene matches: 6. This CDR3 spans 15 amino acids. The CDR3 protein is CASSSAGTATDTQYF. CDR3 nucleotide sequence: TGTGCCAGCAGCTCAGCCGGGACAGCCACAGATACGCAGTATTTT.

This clone was seen a single time. The rearrangement joins TRBV28 to TRBJ1-2; D not certain. The CDR3 consists of 14 residues. V lost 8 bases, J lost 4 bases, and 17 bases lay in between. CDR1 and CDR2 (germline): MDHEN, SYDVKM. CDR3 region: CASVGIPRSYGYTF. DNA of the CDR3: TGTGCCAGCGTGGGGATCCCCAGGTCCTATGGCTACACCTTC.

The rearrangement uses TRBV19 and TRBJ2-3; tentative D call: TRBD2 (7 bases). Between the trimmed V and J ends, which lost 9 bases and 5 bases, there was a span of 21 bases. The CDR3 totals 15 residues. Germline CDR1 is LNHDA and CDR2 is SQIVND (reference sequence). The CDR3 bases are TGTGCCAGCAGTGAAGGGGGGGCGTCGAAAGATACGCAGTATTTT. It codes for CASSEGGASKDTQYF.

This clone showed up just once. V usage is TRBV7-9 and J usage is TRBJ1-2; maybe TRBD1 (6 bases). The germline V and J ends were trimmed by 2 bases and 5 bases, with 18 bases remaining between them. From germline, CDR1 is SEHNR and CDR2 FQNEAQ (reference sequence). The length of the CDR3 is 16 residues. The CDR3 region has the DNA TGTGCCAGCAGCTTATCGAGTACAGGGCCATTGTATGGCTACACCTTC. This encodes CASSLSSTGPLYGYTF.

V usage is TRBV28 and J usage is TRBJ1-2; TRBD1 aligns across 9 bases. Germline CDR1 MDHEN, CDR2 SYDVKM. V lost 5 bases and J lost 7; bases outside the gene matches: 14. The CDR3 covers 16 residues. CDR3 protein: CASSAEGGTGYGGYTF. CDR3 nucleotide sequence: TGTGCCAGCAGTGCCGAGGGAGGGACAGGGTATGGTGGCTACACCTTC.

The chain combines TRBV6-4 with TRBJ1-1; a weak D match, TRBD1 (5 bases). The germline V and J ends were trimmed by 5 bases and 2 bases, with 9 bases remaining between them. Germline CDR1 is MRHNA and CDR2 is SNTAGT. The CDR3 spans 13 residues. CDR3 sequence: CASSPQGNTEAFF. The CDR3 DNA is TGTGCCAGCAGTCCGCAGGGAAACACTGAAGCTTTCTTT.

This clone was counted a single time. This chain connects TRBV11-3 to TRBJ1-1; D call uncertain. CDR3 size: 13 residues. Germline values: CDR1 SGHNT, CDR2 YENEEA. V was trimmed by 2 bases and J by 1 base, leaving 5 bases between them. CDR3 residues: CASSLQTNTEAFF. DNA of the CDR3: TGTGCCAGCAGCTTACAGACGAACACTGAAGCTTTCTTT.

This clone showed up just once. This rearrangement joins TRBV2 to TRBJ2-5, with 7 bases aligning to TRBD1. Germline CDR1 SNHLY, CDR2 FYNNEI. The CDR3 length is 14 residues. Losses at the gene ends were 6 bases for V and 4 bases for J; bases not matched to a gene: 8. CDR3 DNA sequence: TGTGCCAGCAGGATTCGACAGGGCGGAGAGACCCAGTACTTC. Its protein product is CASRIRQGGETQYF.

This rearrangement joins TRBV29-1 to TRBJ1-5, with 7 bases matching TRBD1. The CDR3 sequence is 13 residues long. Germline values: CDR1 SQVTM, CDR2 ANQGSEA. With V trimmed by 6 bases and J by 6 bases, 8 bases remained unmatched. CDR3 DNA sequence: TGCAGCGTCACCCAGGGGGTGGGTCAGCCCCAGCATTTT. Translating gives CSVTQGVGQPQHF. Together with reference TRBV29-1 and TRBJ1-5, the CDR3 gives the full variable domain: SAVISQKPSRDICQRGTSLTIQCQVDSQVTMMFWYRQQPGQSLTLIATANQGSEATYESGFVIDKFPISRPNLTFSTLTVSNMSPEDSSIYLCSVTQGVGQPQHFGDGTRLSIL.

This sequence joins TRBV7-2 and TRBJ2-1; D is perhaps TRBD1 or TRBD2 (5 bases each). CDR3 length: 15 amino acids. Trimming took off 0 bases at V and 3 bases at J, with 9 bases between the two ends. Germline V CDR1 and CDR2: SGHTA, FQGNSA. This CDR3 is CASSLAGAGYNEQFF. The CDR3, as DNA: TGTGCCAGCAGCTTAGCCGGGGCTGGCTACAATGAGCAGTTCTTC. The complete variable domain, with remaining parts taken from reference TRBV7-2 and TRBJ2-1, reads GAGVSQSPSNKVTEKGKDVELRCDPISGHTALYWYRQSLGQGLEFLIYFQGNSAPDKSGLPSDRFSAERTGGSVSTLTIQRTQQEDSAVYLCASSLAGAGYNEQFFGPGTRLTVL.

In its sample, this clone was seen a few times. CDR3 nucleotides: TGCGCCAGCAGCTTGGGTCAGGGGGAGACCCAGTACTTC. Encoded protein: CASSLGQGETQYF. The chain links TRBV5-1 to TRBJ2-5, with a possible D match to TRBD1 (6 bases). V was trimmed by 0 bases and J by 5 bases, leaving 8 bases between them. Germline V gives CDR1 SGHRS, CDR2 YFSETQ. The CDR3 has 13 residues.

The chain has TRBV6-6 and TRBJ1-3, with TRBD1 as a possible D gene (5 bases). CDR3 size: 15 residues. V lost 6 bases, J lost 3 bases, and 15 bases lay in between. Looked up from germline, CDR1 is MNHNY and CDR2 is SVGAGI (reference sequence). The CDR3 sequence: CASSLGGNGGNTIYF. DNA of the CDR3: TGTGCCAGCAGCTTGGGGGGAAACGGTGGAAACACCATATATTTT.

The chain joins TRBV27 to TRBJ1-3; D perhaps matches TRBD1 (6 bases). The CDR3 spans 15 residues. V lost 2 bases and J 2 bases, leaving 10 bases between the germline ends. Per germline, CDR1 MNHEY and CDR2 SMNVEV (reference sequence). The CDR3 reads CASSLAGVTGNTIYF. The CDR3 DNA is TGTGCCAGCAGTTTAGCAGGGGTGACTGGAAACACCATATATTTT.

The chain uses TRBV4-2 and TRBJ1-4, with D unclear. Germline CDR1 and CDR2: LGHNA and YNFKEQ. The V end was cut by 4 bases, the J end by 3 bases, with 15 bases between. This CDR3 spans 16 amino acids. Here the CDR3 DNA reads TGTGCCAGCAGCCCCCATCCGGCGTCAGCTAATGAAAAACTGTTTTTT. Its protein product is CASSPHPASANEKLFF.

This chain connects TRBV7-2 to TRBJ1-1; D remains ambiguous. V gave up 4 bases and J gave up 3 bases, with 12 bases separating them. Germline CDR1 and CDR2: SGHTA and FQGNSA. The CDR3 is made up of 14 amino acids. The CDR3 loop reads CASSYGPGDTEAFF. The CDR3 bases are TGTGCCAGCAGCTACGGGCCCGGGGACACTGAAGCTTTCTTT. The variable domain in full, with the rest retrieved from reference TRBV7-2 and TRBJ1-1, is GAGVSQSPSNKVTEKGKDVELRCDPISGHTALYWYRQSLGQGLEFLIYFQGNSAPDKSGLPSDRFSAERTGGSVSTLTIQRTQQEDSAVYLCASSYGPGDTEAFFGQGTRLTVV.

J is TRBJ2-5 and V is TRBV27, with TRBD2 as a possible D gene (5 bases). The CDR3 covers 15 residues. The V end lost 5 bases, the J end lost 2 bases, and 15 bases lay between the germline ends. The V gene's germline CDR1 is MNHEY and CDR2 SMNVEV (reference sequence). This chain's CDR3 is CASSPEWTGQETQYF. CDR3 sequence (DNA): TGTGCCAGCAGTCCCGAATGGACGGGGCAAGAGACCCAGTACTTC.

CDR3 loop: CASSFHPAGLAGASQYF. CDR3 coding DNA: TGTGCCAGCAGCTTCCACCCAGCCGGACTAGCGGGGGCCTCGCAGTACTTC. The genes are TRBV7-9 and TRBJ2-5; 13 bases match TRBD2. The CDR3 extends over 17 amino acids. Germline-derived CDR1 and CDR2 are SEHNR and FQNEAQ (reference sequence). The junction had 15 bases not matched to a gene; V was cut back by 3 bases and J by 11 bases.

The chain has TRBV5-1 and TRBJ1-2; 9 bases align to TRBD1. Trimming at V came to 4 bases and at J to 8 bases, leaving 6 bases not matched to a gene. Germline loops: CDR1 SGHRS, CDR2 YFSETQ. The CDR3 runs to 13 residues. The CDR3 sequence is CASSAGQGDGYTF. Written as DNA, the CDR3 is TGCGCCAGCAGCGCGGGACAGGGTGACGGCTACACCTTC.